This T cell receptor (beta chain) stems from a study of blood T cell repertoires in COVID-19. For the study at large: The origin of the acute and convalescent COVID-19 samples was the United States, Italy and Spain. PBMCs, B-cell-depleted T cells, or T cells were the source of the cDNA or gDNA that made up the material.

With V trimmed by 5 bases and J by 1 base, 10 bases remained unmatched. Germline V CDR1 and CDR2: SGHRS, YFSETQ. There are 16 residues in the CDR3. In the source study's methods: Amplification of reference gene primers was used by the study to estimate nucleated cell counts. Some clones are missing from TCRdb's copy, which holds only in-frame ones; the method was immunoSEQ multiplex PCR. V and J calls plus clone size are reproduced from that table; the DNA served to infer D and trimming. The sample lists over 70,000 clones, around three quarters occurring once. The gene calls are TRBV5-1 and TRBJ2-7; 9 nucleotides match TRBD2. The receptor was derived from a woman aged 65 to 85 with acute or convalescent COVID-19. The sequenced sample consisted of peripheral blood. The chain's CDR3 is CASSNASGRLSYEQYF. In DNA, the CDR3 is TGCGCCAGCAGTAATGCGAGCGGGAGGTTATCCTACGAGCAGTACTTC.